This T cell receptor (beta chain) comes out of a study of T cells in Graves' hyperthyroidism and ophthalmopathy. Broader study findings: Most thyroid clonotypes with frequency above 0.001 were detected in blood. Ophthalmopathy could be told apart from stable hyperthyroidism with a 13 V-J model.

The table lists this clonotype with a few counts. Its target is not known. The germline V gene has CDR1 KGHSH and CDR2 LQKENI. V was cut by 6 bases and J by 6 bases, with 13 bases left in between. CDR3 length: 13 amino acids. Amplification of TCR beta CDR3 regions used RNA as the template. A first-round RT-PCR of the TCR CDR3 used the HTBI primer set. TCRdb redid the calling of the multiplex PCR reads with MiXCR, one entry per CDR3 protein. Found here are about 640,000 distinct CDR3 sequences, roughly 20% of them singletons; the top ten hold 30% to 40%. The receptor's source is a man younger than 40 with Graves' ophthalmopathy. The V gene is TRBV18, the J gene TRBJ2-3, with a tentative D call TRBD1 (6 bases). Sequenced: blood. The CDR3 loop is CASSPNRVDTQYF. The CDR3 DNA is TGTGCCAGCTCTCCTAACAGGGTTGATACGCAGTATTTT. The whole variable domain, filled in from reference TRBV18 and TRBJ2-3, reads NAGVMQNPRHLVRRRGQEARLRCSPMKGHSHVYWYRQLPEEGLKFMVYLQKENIIDESGMPKERFSAEFPKEGPSILRIQQVVRGDSAAYFCASSPNRVDTQYFGPGTRLTVL.